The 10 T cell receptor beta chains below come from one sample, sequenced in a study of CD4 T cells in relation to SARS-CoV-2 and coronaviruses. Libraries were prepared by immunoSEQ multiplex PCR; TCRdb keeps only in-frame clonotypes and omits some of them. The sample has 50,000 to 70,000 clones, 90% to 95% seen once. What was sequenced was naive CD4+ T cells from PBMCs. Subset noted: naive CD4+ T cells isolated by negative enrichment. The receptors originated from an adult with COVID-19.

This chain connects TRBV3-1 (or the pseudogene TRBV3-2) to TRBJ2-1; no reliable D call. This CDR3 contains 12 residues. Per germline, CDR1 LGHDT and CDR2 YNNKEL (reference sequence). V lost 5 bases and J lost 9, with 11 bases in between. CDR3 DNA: TGTGCCAGCAGCGCCCCTTCGGGTGAGCAGTTCTTC. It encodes CASSAPSGEQFF.

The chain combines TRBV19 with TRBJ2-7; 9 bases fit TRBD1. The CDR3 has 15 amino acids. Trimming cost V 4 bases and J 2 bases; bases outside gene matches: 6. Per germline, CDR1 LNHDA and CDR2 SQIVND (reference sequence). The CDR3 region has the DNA TGTGCCAGTAGTAGGGGAGGGGACAGGGCCTACGAGCAGTACTTC. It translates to CASSRGGDRAYEQYF. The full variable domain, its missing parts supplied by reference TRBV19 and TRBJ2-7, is DGGITQSPKYLFRKEGQNVTLSCEQNLNHDAMYWYRQDPGQGLRLIYYSQIVNDFQKGDIAEGYSVSREKKESFPLTVTSAQKNPTAFYLCASSRGGDRAYEQYFGPGTRLTVT.

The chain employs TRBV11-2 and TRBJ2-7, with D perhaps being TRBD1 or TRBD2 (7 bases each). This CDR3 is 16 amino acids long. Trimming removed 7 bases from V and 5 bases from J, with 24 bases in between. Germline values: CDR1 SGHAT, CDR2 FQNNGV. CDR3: CASNQGVARGGNEQYF. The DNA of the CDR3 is TGTGCCAGCAACCAGGGGGTAGCGAGGGGGGGGAACGAGCAGTACTTC.

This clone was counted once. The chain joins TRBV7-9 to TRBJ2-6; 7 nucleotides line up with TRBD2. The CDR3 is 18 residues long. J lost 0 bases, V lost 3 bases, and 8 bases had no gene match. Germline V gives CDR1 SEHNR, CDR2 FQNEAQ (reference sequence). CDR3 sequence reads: CASSFLGGSGSGANVLTF. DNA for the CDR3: TGTGCCAGCAGCTTTTTGGGCGGGAGCGGCTCTGGGGCCAACGTCCTGACTTTC.

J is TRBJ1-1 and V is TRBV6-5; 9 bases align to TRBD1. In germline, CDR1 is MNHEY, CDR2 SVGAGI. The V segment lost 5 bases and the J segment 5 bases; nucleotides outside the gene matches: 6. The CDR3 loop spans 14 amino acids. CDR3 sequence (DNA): TGTGCCAGCAGTCCGGACAGGGGACGGACTGAAGCTTTCTTT. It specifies CASSPDRGRTEAFF.

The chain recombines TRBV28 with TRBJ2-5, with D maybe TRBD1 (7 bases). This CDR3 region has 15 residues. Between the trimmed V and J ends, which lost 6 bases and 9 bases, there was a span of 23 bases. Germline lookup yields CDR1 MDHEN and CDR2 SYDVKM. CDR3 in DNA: TGTGCCAGCAGACCCCGGGGGCAGGGGGTTAGACCCCAGTACTTC. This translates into CASRPRGQGVRPQYF.

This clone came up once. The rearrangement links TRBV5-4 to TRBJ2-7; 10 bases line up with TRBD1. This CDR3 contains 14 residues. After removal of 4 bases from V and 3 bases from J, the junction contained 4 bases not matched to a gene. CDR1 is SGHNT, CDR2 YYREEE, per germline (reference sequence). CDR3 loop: CASSRDRGSYEQYF. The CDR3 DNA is TGTGCCAGCAGCCGGGACAGGGGAAGCTACGAGCAGTACTTC. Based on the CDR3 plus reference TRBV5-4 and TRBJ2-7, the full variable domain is ETGVTQSPTHLIKTRGQQVTLRCSSQSGHNTVSWYQQALGQGPQFIFQYYREEENGRGNFPPRFSGLQFPNYSSELNVNALELDDSALYLCASSRDRGSYEQYFGPGTRLTVT.

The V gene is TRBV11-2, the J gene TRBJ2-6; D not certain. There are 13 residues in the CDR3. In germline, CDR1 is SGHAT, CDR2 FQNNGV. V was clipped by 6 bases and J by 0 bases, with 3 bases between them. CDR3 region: CASRISGANVLTF. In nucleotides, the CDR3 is TGTGCCAGCAGGATCTCTGGGGCCAACGTCCTGACTTTC. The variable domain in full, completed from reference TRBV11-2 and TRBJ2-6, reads EAGVAQSPRYKIIEKRQSVAFWCNPISGHATLYWYQQILGQGPKLLIQFQNNGVVDDSQLPKDRFSAERLKGVDSTLKIQPAKLEDSAVYLCASRISGANVLTFGAGSRLTVL.

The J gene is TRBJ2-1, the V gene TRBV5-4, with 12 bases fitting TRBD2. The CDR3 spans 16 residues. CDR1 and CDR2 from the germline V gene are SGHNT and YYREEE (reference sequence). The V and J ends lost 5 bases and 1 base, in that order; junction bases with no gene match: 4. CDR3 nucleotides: TGTGCCAGCAGGAAAGGGACTAGCGGGTCCTACAATGAGCAGTTCTTC. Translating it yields CASRKGTSGSYNEQFF.

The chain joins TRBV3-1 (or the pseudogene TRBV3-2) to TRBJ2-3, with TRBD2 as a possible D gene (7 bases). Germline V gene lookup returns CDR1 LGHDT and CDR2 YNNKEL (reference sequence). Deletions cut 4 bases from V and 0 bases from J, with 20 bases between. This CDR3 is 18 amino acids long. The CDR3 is CASSLTSGGGTSTDTQYF. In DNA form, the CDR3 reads TGTGCCAGCAGCCTAACCTCGGGGGGCGGGACTAGCACAGATACGCAGTATTTT.